The rows below give T cell receptor beta chains drawn from one sample of a study of identical twins. TCRdb redid the calling of the 5' RACE reads with MiXCR, one entry per CDR3 protein. The table includes roughly 720,000 distinct CDR3 sequences, roughly 18% detected once. This sample was shared with a second study, whose subject was T cells expressing NK-cell markers.

The sequencing input was PBMCs. Receptors were obtained from a woman under 30 in good health. CDR3s include the opening cysteine and the closing phenylalanine or tryptophan. The order of the fields is clone size, D gene, J gene, V gene, CDR3 protein, CDR3 DNA. The D gene is left open where the match is weak. Expanded clones get a size class; other rows say once, few or many, or leave the size out.

few	TRBD2	TRBJ2-1	TRBV5-1	CASSLWSGTSGTLGKFF	TGCGCCAGCAGCTTGTGGTCCGGGACTAGCGGAACCTTGGGGAAGTTCTTC
.	.	TRBJ2-3	TRBV7-8	CASSPNGLSTDTQYF	TGTGCCAGCAGCCCAAACGGACTGAGCACAGATACGCAGTATTTT
.	TRBD2	TRBJ2-3	TRBV5-1	CASSRVGLVGGGSTDTQYF	TGCGCCAGCAGCCGCGTGGGACTAGTGGGGGGGGGAAGCACAGATACGCAGTATTTT
.	.	TRBJ2-7	TRBV20-1	CSARFVGRGSEQYF	TGCAGTGCTAGATTCGTTGGCAGGGGCTCCGAGCAGTACTTC
many	.	TRBJ1-5	TRBV9	CASSVGMWSHQPQHF	TGTGCCAGCAGCGTAGGTATGTGGAGCCATCAGCCCCAGCATTTT
.	.	TRBJ2-1	TRBV3-1	CASSQGPNFPNNEQFF	TGTGCCAGCAGCCAGGGACCGAACTTCCCTAACAATGAGCAGTTCTTC
.	.	TRBJ2-7	TRBV20-1	CSARDRTSSSYEQYF	TGCAGTGCTAGAGACCGGACTTCGAGCTCCTACGAGCAGTACTTC
.	.	TRBJ2-1	TRBV2	CASRVCNEQFF	TGTGCCAGCAGAGTTTGCAATGAGCAGTTCTTC
.	TRBD1	TRBJ2-7	TRBV11-2	CASSLSRDRYYEQYF	TGTGCCAGCAGCTTGAGCCGGGACAGGTACTACGAGCAGTACTTC
few	TRBD1	TRBJ1-2	TRBV12-3/TRBV12-4	CASTPRDRVSYGYTF	TGTGCCAGCACCCCCCGGGACAGGGTATCCTATGGCTACACCTTC
many	.	TRBJ2-7	TRBV7-9	CASSLASRPYEQYF	TGTGCCAGCAGCTTAGCTTCAAGACCCTACGAGCAGTACTTC
.	.	TRBJ2-7	TRBV7-9	CASIRTDRYEQYF	TGTGCCAGCATCCGGACGGATAGGTACGAGCAGTACTTC
.	.	TRBJ1-6	TRBV2	CASDYSDNSPLHF	TGTGCCAGCGATTACAGCGATAATTCACCCCTCCACTTT
few	.	TRBJ2-5	TRBV4-2	CASSQEGGYSQETQYF	TGTGCCAGCAGCCAAGAGGGGGGCTACTCCCAAGAGACCCAGTACTTC
.	TRBD1	TRBJ1-1	TRBV19	CASSSFGTENTEAFF	TGTGCCAGTAGTTCCTTTGGGACAGAGAACACTGAAGCTTTCTTT
.	.	TRBJ2-7	TRBV4-3	CASSHASRHYEQYF	TGCGCCAGCAGCCACGCTAGCCGACACTACGAGCAGTACTTC
.	.	TRBJ2-1	TRBV12-3/TRBV12-4	CASSYPGLRYNEQFF	TGTGCCAGCAGCTACCCGGGACTGCGGTACAATGAGCAGTTCTTC
few	.	TRBJ2-1	TRBV15	CATSNPYNEQFF	TGTGCCACCAGCAACCCATACAATGAGCAGTTCTTC
.	.	TRBJ1-1	TRBV15	CATSDITGRGTEAFF	TGTGCCACCAGCGACATAACAGGGAGAGGCACTGAAGCTTTCTTT
.	TRBD2	TRBJ2-7	TRBV6-2/TRBV6-3	CASRLSGRDSYEQYF	TGTGCCAGCAGGCTTAGCGGGAGGGACTCCTACGAGCAGTACTTC
.	.	TRBJ2-5	TRBV3-1	CASSPRDPPETQYF	TGTGCCAGCAGCCCAAGGGACCCCCCAGAGACCCAGTACTTC
few	.	TRBJ2-7	TRBV5-5	CATSLTGSYEQYF	TGTGCCACCTCCTTGACAGGCTCCTACGAGCAGTACTTC
.	TRBD2	TRBJ2-2	TRBV13	CASSLDVASGGTGELFF	TGTGCCAGCAGCTTAGATGTTGCCAGCGGGGGTACCGGGGAGCTGTTTTTT
.	TRBD2	TRBJ2-1	TRBV11-2	CASSLTSGHEQFF	TGTGCCAGCAGCTTAACTAGCGGTCATGAGCAGTTCTTC
.	.	TRBJ2-2	TRBV5-1	CASSPTRGTDTGELFF	TGCGCCAGCAGCCCCACTAGGGGGACGGACACCGGGGAGCTGTTTTTT
.	TRBD1	TRBJ2-7	TRBV15	CATSGPRDSVSYEQYF	TGTGCCACCAGCGGACCCCGGGACAGCGTCTCCTACGAGCAGTACTTC
.	TRBD1	TRBJ2-7	TRBV7-9	CASSPDRPVEQYF	TGTGCCAGCAGCCCGGACAGGCCGGTCGAGCAGTACTTC
few	.	TRBJ2-6	TRBV6-1	CASRNEGSGANVLTF	TGTGCCAGCAGGAACGAGGGCTCTGGGGCCAACGTCCTGACTTTC
few	.	TRBJ1-1	TRBV7-2	CASSLEVGREAFF	TGTGCCAGCAGCTTAGAGGTCGGACGGGAAGCTTTCTTT
.	TRBD2	TRBJ2-1	TRBV5-1	CASAPPSGGRSYNEQFF	TGCGCCAGCGCCCCCCCCAGCGGGGGACGCTCCTACAATGAGCAGTTCTTC
.	TRBD2	TRBJ2-7	TRBV5-1	CASSPSPSGGSYEQYF	TGCGCCAGCAGCCCTAGCCCTAGCGGGGGCTCCTACGAGCAGTACTTC
few	TRBD2	TRBJ2-1	TRBV14	CASSQARLAGGFGNEQFF	TGTGCCAGCAGCCAAGCCAGACTAGCGGGGGGCTTTGGCAATGAGCAGTTCTTC
.	.	TRBJ2-7	TRBV6-1	CASALSSGAYEQYF	TGTGCCAGCGCCCTCTCTTCCGGTGCCTACGAGCAGTACTTC
.	TRBD2	TRBJ2-3	TRBV27	CASRIAGVRADTQYF	TGTGCCAGCAGAATTGCGGGAGTACGGGCAGATACGCAGTATTTT
.	.	TRBJ1-2	TRBV20-1	CSVFQAGSYGYTF	TGCAGTGTATTTCAGGCAGGCTCCTATGGCTACACCTTC
.	TRBD1	TRBJ1-1	TRBV5-1	CASRLDRGNLNTEAFF	TGCGCCAGCAGATTGGACAGGGGCAACCTGAACACTGAAGCTTTCTTT
few	.	TRBJ2-4	TRBV3-1	CASSQDSRESRVPLAKNIQYF	TGTGCCAGCAGCCAAGATAGCCGAGAGTCACGGGTCCCACTAGCCAAAAACATTCAGTACTTC
few	.	TRBJ1-4	TRBV5-6	CASSLKANEKLFF	TGTGCCAGCAGCTTGAAAGCTAATGAAAAACTGTTTTTT
few	.	TRBJ2-3	TRBV12-3/TRBV12-4	CASSRGLTDTQYF	TGTGCCAGCAGTCGGGGACTCACAGATACGCAGTATTTT
few	.	TRBJ2-7	TRBV10-1	CASSDWGAIHEQYF	TGCGCCAGCAGTGATTGGGGGGCGATTCACGAGCAGTACTTC
few	.	TRBJ2-7	TRBV12-3/TRBV12-4	CASSLDGGLYF	TGTGCCAGCAGCTTGGACGGCGGTTTGTACTTC
few	TRBD1	TRBJ1-1	TRBV5-1	CASSPGQGVKTEAFF	TGCGCCAGCAGCCCGGGACAGGGGGTGAAAACTGAAGCTTTCTTT
.	.	TRBJ2-3	TRBV7-2	CASSLRRGGGPDTQYF	TGTGCCAGCAGCTTAAGGAGGGGGGGGGGTCCAGATACGCAGTATTTT
.	.	TRBJ2-7	TRBV21-1	CASSELRTGKYF	TGTGCCAGCAGCGAACTCAGGACAGGGAAGTACTTC